The 24 T cell receptor beta chains presented below share a single source sample, sequenced in a study of CD8+ T cells in alopecia areata. Isolated RNA was reverse transcribed into cDNA used as the sequencing template. Profiling relied on immunoSEQ multiplex PCR, and the TCRdb table lists in-frame clones only, not all of them. The data contain more than 90,000 clones, about 61% of them singletons. Sequencing was performed on CD4+ T cells sorted from blood. These receptors all stem from a human donor in good health.

This sequence joins TRBV6-6 and TRBJ1-2, with no clear D. There are 13 residues in the CDR3. CDR1 and CDR2 (germline): MNHNY, SVGAGI (reference sequence). Trimming removed 5 bases from V and 4 bases from J, with 11 bases in between. In nucleotides, the CDR3 is TGTGCCAGCAGTGACTGGACGGCCTATGGCTACACCTTC. Its translation is CASSDWTAYGYTF.

This sequence joins TRBV30 and TRBJ1-2, with D perhaps matching TRBD1 (5 bases). The CDR3 is 13 residues long. Germline CDR1 and CDR2: GTSNPN and SVGIG (reference sequence). The germline V and J ends were trimmed by 4 bases and 4 bases, with 13 bases remaining between them. The CDR3 DNA reads TGTGCCTGGACCCAGGGAAGGGGCTATGGCTACACCTTC. Translating it yields CAWTQGRGYGYTF.

This clone was detected a few times. CDR3: CASSDTGGTYGYTF. In DNA form, the CDR3 reads TGTGCCAGCAGTGATACAGGGGGGACCTATGGCTACACCTTC. V is TRBV2 and J is TRBJ1-2; 8 positions match TRBD1. This CDR3 contains 14 residues. Per the germline V gene, CDR1 is SNHLY and CDR2 is FYNNEI. With V trimmed by 3 bases and J by 4 bases, 4 bases remained unmatched.

The chain uses TRBV25-1 and TRBJ2-3; D may be TRBD2 (5 bases). The CDR3 sequence is 14 residues long. Germline CDR1 reads MGHDK; CDR2 reads SYGVNS. The V and J ends lost 8 bases and 0 bases respectively, with 12 bases between them. The CDR3 here is CASGRGSSTDTQYF. In DNA, the CDR3 is TGTGCCAGCGGACGGGGTTCTAGCACAGATACGCAGTATTTT.

The chain recombines TRBV11-2 with TRBJ2-2; D unresolved. Trimming shortened V by 1 base and J by 6 bases, and 9 bases separated the two germline ends. The CDR3 has 14 residues. From germline, CDR1 is SGHAT and CDR2 FQNNGV. CDR3: CASSLGLQPGELFF. The CDR3 DNA reads as TGTGCCAGCAGCTTAGGGCTGCAACCCGGGGAGCTGTTTTTT.

This clone appeared a few times. V and J are TRBV2 and TRBJ2-2, with D perhaps TRBD1 or TRBD2 (5 bases each). V was clipped by 0 bases and J by 6 bases, with 14 bases between them. This CDR3 contains 16 residues. CDR1 is SNHLY and CDR2 is FYNNEI in the germline V gene. CDR3 sequence reads: CASSEALVGTAGELFF. The CDR3 DNA reads TGTGCCAGCAGTGAAGCGCTTGTAGGGACGGCCGGGGAGCTGTTTTTT.

This clone has just a few counts. V gene TRBV4-1 combines with J gene TRBJ1-2; D is ambiguous. Germline V gene lookup returns CDR1 MGHRA and CDR2 YSYEKL. V lost 0 bases to trimming and J lost 1 base, with 3 bases between them. The CDR3 totals 13 residues. CDR3 DNA sequence: TGCGCCAGCAGCCAAGATTATAACTATGGCTACACCTTC. Translation gives CASSQDYNYGYTF.

This sequence joins TRBV7-2 and TRBJ1-5; D gene uncertain. This CDR3 has 13 amino acids. Germline V gene data show CDR1 as SGHTA and CDR2 as FQGNSA. Trimming left V 4 bases short and J 5 bases short, with 9 bases between. CDR3 sequence reads: CASSSGGYQPQHF. CDR3 bases: TGTGCCAGCAGCTCCGGCGGTTATCAGCCCCAGCATTTT.

The chain carries TRBV29-1 and TRBJ2-3, with D hard to call. CDR1 and CDR2 (germline): SQVTM, ANQGSEA. This CDR3 region has 13 residues. The V and J ends lost 3 bases and 2 bases respectively, with 9 bases between them. The CDR3 DNA sequence: TGCAGCGTTGATACAGACCTCACAGATACGCAGTATTTT. It codes for CSVDTDLTDTQYF.

In this sample, this clone turned up a few times. The chain joins TRBV29-1 to TRBJ2-5; 10 positions agree with TRBD2. Per germline, CDR1 SQVTM and CDR2 ANQGSEA. V lost 7 bases to trimming and J lost 4 bases; unmatched junction nucleotides: 9. The CDR3 extends over 14 amino acids. The CDR3, as DNA: TGCAGCGCCGGTCGGGCTAGCGGGGGAGAGACCCAGTACTTC. Its protein product is CSAGRASGGETQYF. The variable domain in full, with the rest retrieved from reference TRBV29-1 and TRBJ2-5, is SAVISQKPSRDICQRGTSLTIQCQVDSQVTMMFWYRQQPGQSLTLIATANQGSEATYESGFVIDKFPISRPNLTFSTLTVSNMSPEDSSIYLCSAGRASGGETQYFGPGTRLLVL.

J is TRBJ2-1 and V is TRBV7-2; TRBD2 agrees at 11 bases. Germline CDR1 is SGHTA and CDR2 is FQGNSA. V lost 5 bases, J lost 6 bases, and 3 bases stayed unmatched. The CDR3 runs to 14 residues. The CDR3 nucleotides read TGTGCCAGCAGCGCCCTAGCGGGGGGCAATGAGCAGTTCTTC. It translates to CASSALAGGNEQFF.

This clone appeared a few times. This sequence joins TRBV5-1 and TRBJ2-7; TRBD2 matches 9 bases. CDR3 length equals 15 residues. J was trimmed by 5 bases and V by 1 base; bases with no gene match: 7. CDR1 and CDR2 from the germline V gene are SGHRS and YFSETQ. CDR3 sequence: CASSLTGGGAHEQYF. CDR3 bases: TGCGCCAGCAGCTTGACAGGCGGGGGGGCCCACGAGCAGTACTTC.

This chain connects TRBV5-4 to TRBJ2-2; D not resolved. This CDR3 contains 12 residues. The V gene lost 4 bases and the J gene lost 6 bases, with 7 bases spanning the gap. CDR1 and CDR2 (germline): SGHNT, YYREEE (reference sequence). This chain's CDR3 is CASSMWAGELFF. CDR3 sequence (DNA): TGTGCCAGCAGCATGTGGGCCGGGGAGCTGTTTTTT.

Comment on this clone: The same CDR3 is also encoded by other DNA sequences in this sample. The chain carries TRBV5-1 and TRBJ2-7, with D maybe TRBD1 (5 bases). The CDR3 runs 15 residues. CDR1 is SGHRS and CDR2 is YFSETQ in the germline V gene. Trimming cost V 0 bases and J 0 bases, with 10 bases left between them. The CDR3 loop is CASSLDRGSSYEQYF. The CDR3 nucleotides read TGCGCCAGCAGCTTGGATAGGGGTAGCTCCTACGAGCAGTACTTC.

This clone has only a few counts. The chain combines TRBV6-5 with TRBJ2-4; D unclear. CDR1 MNHEY and CDR2 SVGAGI come from the germline V gene. The CDR3 is 14 amino acids. Deletions cut 3 bases from V and 7 bases from J, with 13 bases between. The CDR3 here is CASSYDSSENIQYF. Written as DNA, the CDR3 is TGTGCCAGCAGTTATGACTCCTCGGAGAACATTCAGTACTTC.

The V gene is TRBV6-6, the J gene TRBJ2-5, with TRBD2 identical over 7 bases. With 6 bases clipped from V and 2 bases from J, the junction kept 3 bases outside the gene matches. CDR1 is MNHNY and CDR2 is SVGAGI in the germline V gene (reference sequence). This CDR3 is built from 13 residues. The CDR3 DNA reads TGTGCCAGCAGGGGAGCGGGGCAAGAGACCCAGTACTTC. This sequence encodes CASRGAGQETQYF.

The V call is TRBV4-1, the J call TRBJ1-2; D uncertain. V was clipped by 3 bases and J by 4 bases, with 9 bases between them. In germline, CDR1 is MGHRA, CDR2 YSYEKL. The CDR3 has 13 amino acids. This CDR3 is CASSQDRAYGYTF. The CDR3 nucleotides are TGCGCCAGCAGCCAGGACCGGGCCTATGGCTACACCTTC.

This chain connects TRBV5-6 to TRBJ2-4; D gene ambiguous. V was clipped by 2 bases and J by 10 bases, with 16 bases between them. CDR1 and CDR2 (germline): SGHDT, YYEEEE. The CDR3 length is 14 residues. The CDR3 spells CASSFARGLPIQYF. As DNA, the CDR3 is TGTGCCAGCAGCTTCGCTCGAGGTCTTCCGATTCAGTACTTC.

The chain combines TRBV29-1 with TRBJ2-1; 8 bases fit TRBD2. The length of the CDR3 is 15 residues. J lost 4 bases, V lost 6 bases, and 11 bases had no gene match. Germline V gene data show CDR1 as SQVTM and CDR2 as ANQGSEA. CDR3: CSVYDNGGGYNEQFF. The CDR3 region has the DNA TGCAGCGTCTACGATAACGGCGGGGGGTACAATGAGCAGTTCTTC.

This clone was found a few times. The chain recombines TRBV6-6 with TRBJ1-1, with D perhaps TRBD1 (5 bases). Deletions cut 6 bases from V and 4 bases from J, with 18 bases between. The CDR3 consists of 15 residues. Germline V lookup: CDR1 MNHNY, CDR2 SVGAGI (reference sequence). For the CDR3, the DNA is TGTGCCAGCAGCCAAATCGGGGACGGACTCACTGAAGCTTTCTTT. It codes for CASSQIGDGLTEAFF.

This chain connects TRBV5-1 to TRBJ1-5, with TRBD1 matching 8 bases. The length of the CDR3 is 14 residues. Germline CDR1 and CDR2: SGHRS and YFSETQ. Losses at the gene ends were 4 bases for V and 10 bases for J; bases not matched to a gene: 10. CDR3: CASSRGQGSSPQHF. CDR3 sequence (DNA): TGCGCCAGCAGCCGAGGACAGGGCAGCTCCCCCCAGCATTTT.

This chain joins TRBV5-1 and TRBJ2-7; 9 positions match TRBD2. Germline CDR1 is SGHRS and CDR2 is YFSETQ. The CDR3 is made up of 15 amino acids. The trim removed 0 bases at V and 5 bases at J, leaving 6 bases unmatched. The CDR3 region is CASSLVRGGADEQYF. The CDR3 DNA is TGCGCCAGCAGCTTGGTGCGCGGGGGGGCGGACGAGCAGTACTTC. The full variable domain, its missing parts supplied by reference TRBV5-1 and TRBJ2-7, is KAGVTQTPRYLIKTRGQQVTLSCSPISGHRSVSWYQQTPGQGLQFLFEYFSETQRNKGNFPGRFSGRQFSNSRSEMNVSTLELGDSALYLCASSLVRGGADEQYFGPGTRLTVT.

The rearrangement links TRBV30 to TRBJ1-2; D unresolved. Between the trimmed V and J ends, which lost 3 bases and 3 bases, there was a span of 11 bases. The length of the CDR3 is 13 residues. Germline V gene lookup returns CDR1 GTSNPN and CDR2 SVGIG (reference sequence). Written as DNA, the CDR3 is TGTGCCTGGAGCGGCGGACGGTACTATGGCTACACCTTC. Its protein is CAWSGGRYYGYTF.

This clone appeared a few times. This chain joins TRBV5-1 and TRBJ2-5; D is unresolved. V lost 4 bases and J 0 bases, leaving 4 bases between the germline ends. Germline-derived CDR1 and CDR2 are SGHRS and YFSETQ. The CDR3 totals 12 residues. The CDR3 DNA reads TGCGCCAGCAGCGCTAACCAAGAGACCCAGTACTTC. Translation gives CASSANQETQYF.